This T cell receptor (beta chain) was found in a study of CD8 T cells in Susac syndrome. Overall study context: Patients with Susac syndrome, at blood draw, were therapy-naive, on corticosteroids, or on intravenous immunoglobulin alone. Study outcomes and limitations: Within Susac syndrome CD4+ T cell repertoires, clonal expansion was not evident.

Negative isolation was applied to CD8+ and CD4+ T cells, and FACS enrichment was applied to TEMRA cells. The CDR3 sequence is 14 residues long. The V end was cut by 2 bases, the J end by 1 base, with 8 bases between. With random hexamers, reverse transcription was performed on about 0.45 to 1 ug of RNA. Using its own MiXCR run on the immunoSEQ multiplex PCR reads, TCRdb lists one record per CDR3 protein. The table shows under 150,000 distinct CDR3 sequences, with over 90% occurring only once. Regarding this clonotype: The antigen remains undetermined.

The V call is TRBV12-3 or TRBV12-4, the J call TRBJ2-5, with D unclear. The source of this sequence is a human donor with Susac syndrome. The specimen was CD4+ T cells from PBMCs. The CDR3 is CASSLRRIQETQYF. The CDR3 DNA reads TGTGCCAGCAGTTTAAGGCGGATCCAAGAGACCCAGTACTTC.